The 25 T cell receptor beta chains below were found in one sample sequenced in a study of T cells after yellow fever vaccination. TCRdb analysed the 5' RACE reads with MiXCR anew, one entry per CDR3 protein. The table records 450,000 to 550,000 distinct CDR3 sequences, less than 25% of them present only once. Sequencing was performed on PBMCs, taken more than 20 days after the first yellow fever vaccination. These receptors originate from a man between 18 and 35 years old who received the YFV17D yellow fever vaccine.

The chain combines TRBV6-5 with TRBJ2-5; 8 bases fit TRBD1. The V gene's germline CDR1 is MNHEY and CDR2 SVGAGI. V was clipped by 2 bases and J by 3 bases; unmatched bases: 2. The CDR3 runs to 14 residues. The DNA for the CDR3 is TGTGCCAGCAGTTACCTACAGGGGGAAGAGACCCAGTACTTC. It translates to CASSYLQGEETQYF.

This clonotype was detected a few times. This rearrangement joins TRBV3-1 to TRBJ2-3, with 9 positions matching TRBD1. Germline V lookup: CDR1 LGHDT, CDR2 YNNKEL (reference sequence). The J segment lost 1 base and the V segment lost 4 bases, leaving 6 bases of the junction unmatched. The CDR3 runs to 16 residues. The CDR3 region is CASSRTGEVGTDTQYF. CDR3 in DNA: TGTGCCAGCAGCCGGACAGGGGAAGTGGGCACAGATACGCAGTATTTT.

V and J are TRBV7-2 and TRBJ2-3, with 10 bases lining up with TRBD2. V lost 3 bases to trimming and J lost 2 bases; unmatched junction nucleotides: 14. The CDR3 is 19 residues long. The V gene's germline CDR1 is SGHTA and CDR2 FQGNSA. CDR3 DNA: TGTGCCAGCAGCTTTGCCCCTGGCCTAGCGGGGGAAGTCACAGATACGCAGTATTTT. Protein sequence: CASSFAPGLAGEVTDTQYF. Complete variable domain (other parts from reference TRBV7-2 and TRBJ2-3): GAGVSQSPSNKVTEKGKDVELRCDPISGHTALYWYRQSLGQGLEFLIYFQGNSAPDKSGLPSDRFSAERTGGSVSTLTIQRTQQEDSAVYLCASSFAPGLAGEVTDTQYFGPGTRLTVL.

This clonotype was seen more than once but under ten times. The V call is TRBV20-1, the J call TRBJ2-2; the match to TRBD1 covers 10 bases. The CDR3 is made up of 15 amino acids. V trimming: 5 bases; J trimming: 2 bases; junction bases outside the gene matches: 5. Germline CDR1 and CDR2: DFQATT and SNEGSKA (reference sequence). The CDR3 sequence: CSAPRQGANTGELFF. The CDR3 DNA is TGCAGTGCTCCAAGACAGGGGGCTAACACCGGGGAGCTGTTTTTT.

This chain uses TRBV6-4 with TRBJ2-3, with D possibly called TRBD1 or TRBD2 (5 bases each). CDR3 length equals 14 residues. Germline values: CDR1 MRHNA, CDR2 SNTAGT. Trimming removed 6 bases at V and 6 bases at J, with 16 bases between. The CDR3 region is CASRWDGPGDTQYF. CDR3 DNA sequence: TGTGCCAGCAGGTGGGACGGGCCTGGGGATACGCAGTATTTT.

V is TRBV7-2 and J is TRBJ1-2, with 7 bases identical to TRBD1. CDR1 SGHTA and CDR2 FQGNSA come from the germline V gene. V lost 4 bases, J lost 7 bases, and 3 bases stayed unmatched. The CDR3 runs to 12 residues. Written as DNA, the CDR3 is TGTGCCAGCAGCTCGACAGGGTTTGGCTACACCTTC. Its protein product is CASSSTGFGYTF.

This clonotype was seen many times. The gene calls are TRBV5-1 and TRBJ2-1, with D perhaps TRBD1 (5 bases). The V and J ends lost 4 bases and 4 bases respectively, with 12 bases between them. The CDR3 is 14 residues long. Germline V gene lookup returns CDR1 SGHRS and CDR2 YFSETQ. The DNA of the CDR3 is TGCGCCAGCAGCACAGGCTCTGCGTACAATGAGCAGTTCTTC. It specifies CASSTGSAYNEQFF. Full variable domain (outside the CDR3, taken from reference TRBV5-1 and TRBJ2-1): KAGVTQTPRYLIKTRGQQVTLSCSPISGHRSVSWYQQTPGQGLQFLFEYFSETQRNKGNFPGRFSGRQFSNSRSEMNVSTLELGDSALYLCASSTGSAYNEQFFGPGTRLTVL.

The rearrangement uses TRBV20-1 and TRBJ1-2; maybe TRBD1 (5 bases). Germline loops: CDR1 DFQATT, CDR2 SNEGSKA (reference sequence). The CDR3 has 12 residues. Here the CDR3 reads CGVSGPSYGYTF. CDR3 coding DNA: TGCGGGGTTTCGGGACCCTCCTATGGCTACACCTTC.

Only a few counts were recorded for this clonotype. The chain uses TRBV20-1 and TRBJ1-2, with TRBD1 as a possible D gene (6 bases). V lost 0 bases to trimming and J lost 4 bases, with 21 bases between them. Per the germline V gene, CDR1 is DFQATT and CDR2 is SNEGSKA (reference sequence). The CDR3 consists of 17 residues. The CDR3 is CSAREPPGGGVGYGYTF. In DNA form, the CDR3 reads TGCAGTGCTAGAGAACCCCCGGGGGGGGGCGTAGGCTATGGCTACACCTTC.

The rearrangement joins TRBV29-1 to TRBJ1-4; 7 positions match TRBD1. The J segment lost 7 bases and the V segment lost 7 bases, leaving 9 bases of the junction unmatched. Germline-derived CDR1 and CDR2 are SQVTM and ANQGSEA. This CDR3 region has 13 residues. CDR3 coding DNA: TGCAGCGCCTCGGGACAGCAAGCTGAAAAACTGTTTTTT. As protein: CSASGQQAEKLFF.

The CDR3 sequence: CASSSRTGDTEAFF. For the CDR3, the DNA is TGTGCCAGCAGTTCTAGGACCGGGGACACTGAAGCTTTCTTT. The chain combines TRBV5-4 with TRBJ1-1; D unresolved. Trimming took 5 bases from V and 3 from J, leaving 14 bases between them. The CDR3 has 14 amino acids. Germline loops: CDR1 SGHNT, CDR2 YYREEE (reference sequence).

This chain links TRBV7-9 with TRBJ1-2, with 8 bases lining up with TRBD1. The junction had 5 bases not matched to a gene; V was cut back by 6 bases and J by 2 bases. CDR1 and CDR2 from the germline V gene are SEHNR and FQNEAQ (reference sequence). The CDR3 has 14 residues. CDR3 residues: CASRRQGPNYGYTF. In nucleotides, the CDR3 is TGTGCCAGCAGAAGACAGGGGCCGAACTATGGCTACACCTTC.

This clonotype has ten or more counts. The V and J genes are TRBV12-3 or TRBV12-4 and TRBJ1-1, with D unclear. This CDR3 has 13 residues. V shed 5 bases and J shed 0 bases, with 7 bases lying between them. The CDR3 protein is CASSPQMNTEAFF. The CDR3 bases are TGTGCCAGCAGTCCCCAGATGAACACTGAAGCTTTCTTT.

The chain combines TRBV20-1 with TRBJ2-7; TRBD1 agrees at 8 bases. CDR3 length: 14 amino acids. The J segment lost 4 bases and the V segment lost 0 bases, leaving 5 bases of the junction unmatched. Germline CDR1 and CDR2: DFQATT and SNEGSKA (reference sequence). Here the CDR3 DNA reads TGCAGTGCTAGAGATATACAGGGGGGTTACGAGCAGTACTTC. It translates to CSARDIQGGYEQYF.

The rearrangement links TRBV6-1 to TRBJ2-1; tentatively, D is TRBD2 (6 bases). This CDR3 has 14 amino acids. CDR1 is MNHNS and CDR2 is SASEGT in the germline V gene. The V end was cut by 7 bases, the J end by 4 bases, with 14 bases between. CDR3: CASILSGIYNEQFF. CDR3 bases: TGTGCCAGCATTCTTAGCGGTATATACAATGAGCAGTTCTTC.

This clonotype was counted between two and nine times. The rearrangement links TRBV6-2 or TRBV6-3 to TRBJ2-3; D is undetermined. The V end was cut by 2 bases, the J end by 1 base, with 7 bases between. Germline V gene sequence: CDR1 MNHEY, CDR2 SVGEGT. The CDR3 has 14 residues. CDR3 DNA: TGTGCCAGCAGTTACCGGTCGGGCACAGATACGCAGTATTTT. Amino acids: CASSYRSGTDTQYF.

This clonotype was seen repeatedly, ten times or more. The CDR3 sequence: CASSLGTGDYNEQFF. CDR3 coding DNA: TGTGCCAGCAGCTTGGGTACAGGGGACTACAATGAGCAGTTCTTC. The V gene is TRBV5-4, the J gene TRBJ2-1, with 7 bases that match TRBD1. CDR3 length: 15 amino acids. V was clipped by 0 bases and J by 3 bases; unmatched bases: 3. The germline V gene has CDR1 SGHNT and CDR2 YYREEE (reference sequence). Variable domain in full (rest from reference TRBV5-4 and TRBJ2-1): ETGVTQSPTHLIKTRGQQVTLRCSSQSGHNTVSWYQQALGQGPQFIFQYYREEENGRGNFPPRFSGLQFPNYSSELNVNALELDDSALYLCASSLGTGDYNEQFFGPGTRLTVL.

V is TRBV9 and J is TRBJ2-1; D gene unclear. The length of the CDR3 is 9 residues. Per germline, CDR1 SGDLS and CDR2 YYNGEE. Trimming left V 6 bases short and J 10 bases short, with 5 bases between. The CDR3 DNA reads TGTGCCAGCATCTTAGAGCAGTTCTTC. Translated: CASILEQFF. Variable domain in full (rest from reference TRBV9 and TRBJ2-1): DSGVTQTPKHLITATGQRVTLRCSPRSGDLSVYWYQQSLDQGLQFLIQYYNGEERAKGNILERFSAQQFPDLHSELNLSSLELGDSALYFCASILEQFFGPGTRLTVL.

This clonotype was observed a handful of times. The J gene is TRBJ2-2, the V gene TRBV20-1; no definite D call. Trimming cost V 5 bases and J 8 bases, with 3 bases left between them. Germline V lookup: CDR1 DFQATT, CDR2 SNEGSKA (reference sequence). This CDR3 spans 9 amino acids. The CDR3, as DNA: TGCAGTGCTGTGGGGGAGCTGTTTTTT. Translated, it gives CSAVGELFF.

This clonotype was seen a handful of times. V gene TRBV6-1 combines with J gene TRBJ1-6, with 7 nucleotides matching TRBD1. V gave up 6 bases and J gave up 10 bases; unmatched junction bases: 15. The V gene's germline CDR1 is MNHNS and CDR2 SASEGT. This CDR3 is built from 16 residues. CDR3 nucleotides: TGTGCCAGCAGCAGGACAGGCGTACCCTCTATATCACCCCTCCACTTT. Amino acid sequence: CASSRTGVPSISPLHF.

This clonotype was counted between two and nine times. The genes are TRBV24-1 and TRBJ2-1; D ambiguous. CDR1 and CDR2 (germline): KGHDR, SFDVKD. Trimming removed 4 bases at V and 6 bases at J, with 18 bases between. The CDR3 is 16 residues long. This CDR3 is CATSEAPGPGTNEQFF. DNA for the CDR3: TGTGCCACCAGTGAAGCGCCGGGCCCAGGAACCAATGAGCAGTTCTTC.

The chain uses TRBV20-1 and TRBJ1-6; D call uncertain. The length of the CDR3 is 16 residues. Germline V lookup: CDR1 DFQATT, CDR2 SNEGSKA (reference sequence). V was clipped by 0 bases and J by 10 bases, with 19 bases between them. The DNA of the CDR3 is TGCAGTGCTAGAGATGAGAAGAAGGGATACGGATCACCCCTCCACTTT. Translated, it gives CSARDEKKGYGSPLHF.

In this sample, this clonotype turned up a few times. This chain connects TRBV5-5 to TRBJ2-5; D unresolved. The CDR3 spans 13 residues. Germline V CDR1 and CDR2: SGHKS, YYEKEE (reference sequence). Deletions cut 5 bases from V and 5 bases from J, with 13 bases between. The CDR3 DNA reads TGTGCCAGCAGTTACCCTCGGCGGGAGACCCAGTACTTC. Translating gives CASSYPRRETQYF.

This chain links TRBV7-2 with TRBJ1-1; D gene uncertain. Germline values: CDR1 SGHTA, CDR2 FQGNSA. This CDR3 comprises 14 residues. Trimming left V 1 base short and J 1 base short, with 7 bases between. The CDR3 protein is CASSLETENTEAFF. The CDR3 nucleotides are TGTGCCAGCAGCTTAGAGACTGAGAACACTGAAGCTTTCTTT.

The chain combines TRBV7-8 with TRBJ2-3; unclear D gene. The CDR3 has 15 residues. Deletions cut 3 bases from V and 2 bases from J, with 12 bases between. CDR1 and CDR2 (germline): SGHVS, FQNEAQ. DNA for the CDR3: TGTGCCAGCAGCTTCGTACCCTCCGACACAGATACGCAGTATTTT. Protein sequence: CASSFVPSDTDTQYF.